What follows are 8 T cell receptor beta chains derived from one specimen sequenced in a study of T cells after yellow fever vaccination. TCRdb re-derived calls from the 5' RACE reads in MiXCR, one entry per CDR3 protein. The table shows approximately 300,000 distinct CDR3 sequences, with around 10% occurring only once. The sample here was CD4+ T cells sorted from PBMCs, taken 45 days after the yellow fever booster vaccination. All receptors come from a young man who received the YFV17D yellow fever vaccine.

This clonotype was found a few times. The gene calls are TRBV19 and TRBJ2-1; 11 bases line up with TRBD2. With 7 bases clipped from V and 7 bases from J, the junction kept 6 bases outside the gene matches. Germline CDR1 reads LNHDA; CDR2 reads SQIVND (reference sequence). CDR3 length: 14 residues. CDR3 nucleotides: TGTGCCAGTACCTCGGGACTAGCGGAGAATGAGCAGTTCTTC. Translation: CASTSGLAENEQFF. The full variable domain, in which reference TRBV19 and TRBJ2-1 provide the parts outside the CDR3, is DGGITQSPKYLFRKEGQNVTLSCEQNLNHDAMYWYRQDPGQGLRLIYYSQIVNDFQKGDIAEGYSVSREKKESFPLTVTSAQKNPTAFYLCASTSGLAENEQFFGPGTRLTVL.

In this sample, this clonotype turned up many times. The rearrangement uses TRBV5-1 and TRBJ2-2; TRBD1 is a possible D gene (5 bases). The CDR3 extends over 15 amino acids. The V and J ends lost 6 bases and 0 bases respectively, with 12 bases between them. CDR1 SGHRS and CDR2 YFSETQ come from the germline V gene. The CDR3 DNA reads TGCGCCAGCACCGAGACAGCTTCGAACACCGGGGAGCTGTTTTTT. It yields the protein CASTETASNTGELFF.

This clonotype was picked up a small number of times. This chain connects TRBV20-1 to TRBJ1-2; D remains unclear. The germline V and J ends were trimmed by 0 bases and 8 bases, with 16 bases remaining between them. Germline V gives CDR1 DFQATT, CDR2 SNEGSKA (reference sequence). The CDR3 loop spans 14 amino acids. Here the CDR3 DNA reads TGCAGTGCTAGAGATCCAGTGACGGTTCAGGGCTACACCTTC. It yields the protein CSARDPVTVQGYTF.

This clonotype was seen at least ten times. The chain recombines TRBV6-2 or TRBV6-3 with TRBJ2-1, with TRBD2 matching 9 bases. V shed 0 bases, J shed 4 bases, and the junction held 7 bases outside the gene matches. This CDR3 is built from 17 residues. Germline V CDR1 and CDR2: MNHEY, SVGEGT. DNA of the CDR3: TGTGCCAGCAGTTACTCGGCCCCTAGCGGGGTATACAATGAGCAGTTCTTC. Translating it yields CASSYSAPSGVYNEQFF.

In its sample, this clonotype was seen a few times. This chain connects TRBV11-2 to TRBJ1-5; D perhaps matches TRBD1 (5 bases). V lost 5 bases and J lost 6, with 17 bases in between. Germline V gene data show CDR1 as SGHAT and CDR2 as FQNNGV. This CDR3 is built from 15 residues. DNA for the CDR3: TGTGCCAGCAGCGCCCAGTGGGGCGAGGGTCAGCCCCAGCATTTT. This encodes CASSAQWGEGQPQHF. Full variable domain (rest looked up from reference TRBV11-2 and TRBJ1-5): EAGVAQSPRYKIIEKRQSVAFWCNPISGHATLYWYQQILGQGPKLLIQFQNNGVVDDSQLPKDRFSAERLKGVDSTLKIQPAKLEDSAVYLCASSAQWGEGQPQHFGDGTRLSIL.

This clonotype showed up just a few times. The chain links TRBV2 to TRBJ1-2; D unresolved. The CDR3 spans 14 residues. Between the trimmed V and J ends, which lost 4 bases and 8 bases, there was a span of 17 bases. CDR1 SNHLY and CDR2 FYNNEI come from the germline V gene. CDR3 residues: CASSATGPWEGYTF. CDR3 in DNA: TGTGCCAGCAGTGCTACGGGCCCCTGGGAGGGCTACACCTTC.

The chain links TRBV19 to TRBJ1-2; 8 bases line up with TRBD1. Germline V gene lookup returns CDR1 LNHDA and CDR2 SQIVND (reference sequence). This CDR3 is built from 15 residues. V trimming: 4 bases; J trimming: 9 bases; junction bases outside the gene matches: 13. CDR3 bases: TGTGCCAGTAGTACAGCGACAGGGGAGCAGAGGAGCTACACCTTC. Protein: CASSTATGEQRSYTF.

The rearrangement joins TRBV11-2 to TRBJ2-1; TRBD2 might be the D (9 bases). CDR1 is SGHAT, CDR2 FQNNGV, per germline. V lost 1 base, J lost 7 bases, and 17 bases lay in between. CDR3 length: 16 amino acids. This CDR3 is CASSLVAGGTGNEQFF. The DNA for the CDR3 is TGTGCCAGCAGCTTAGTCGCGGGGGGGACAGGTAATGAGCAGTTCTTC.